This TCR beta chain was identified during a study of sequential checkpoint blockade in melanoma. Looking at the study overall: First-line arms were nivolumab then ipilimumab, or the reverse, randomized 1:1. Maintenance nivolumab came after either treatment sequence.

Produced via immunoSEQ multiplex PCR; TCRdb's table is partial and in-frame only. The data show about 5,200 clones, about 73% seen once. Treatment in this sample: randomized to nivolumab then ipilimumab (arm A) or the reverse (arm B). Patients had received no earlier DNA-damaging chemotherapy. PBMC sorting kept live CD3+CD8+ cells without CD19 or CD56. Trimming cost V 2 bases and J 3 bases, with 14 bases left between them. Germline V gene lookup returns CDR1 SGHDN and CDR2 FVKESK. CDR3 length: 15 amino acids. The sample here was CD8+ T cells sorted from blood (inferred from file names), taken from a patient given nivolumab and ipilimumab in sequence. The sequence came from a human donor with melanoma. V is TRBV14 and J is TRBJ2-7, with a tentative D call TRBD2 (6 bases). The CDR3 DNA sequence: TGTGCCAGCAGCCAAACGGCTAGCGCTGACTACGAGCAGTACTTC. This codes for CASSQTASADYEQYF.